The 16 T cell receptor beta chains listed next were all sequenced from one sample in a study of blood T cell repertoires in COVID-19. Data came from immunoSEQ multiplex PCR; TCRdb stores just in-frame clones and leaves some out. The sample has over 350,000 clones; roughly 90% are singletons. Input material: peripheral blood. These receptors all stem from a woman in her 30s with active or convalescent COVID-19.

This chain links TRBV29-1 with TRBJ2-5, with a weak D call TRBD1 (6 bases). This CDR3 is built from 13 residues. Germline-derived CDR1 and CDR2 are SQVTM and ANQGSEA. The V and J ends lost 3 bases and 0 bases respectively, with 8 bases between them. This chain's CDR3 is CSVEGANQETQYF. The DNA for the CDR3 is TGCAGCGTTGAGGGGGCGAACCAAGAGACCCAGTACTTC.

The V gene is TRBV6-5, the J gene TRBJ1-2, with a possible D match to TRBD1 (5 bases). V lost 5 bases, J lost 4 bases, and 14 bases lay in between. The germline gives CDR1 MNHEY, CDR2 SVGAGI. The CDR3 totals 14 residues. The CDR3 region has the DNA TGTGCCAGCAGTCGGACATATTCGCTCTATGGCTACACCTTC. Translating it yields CASSRTYSLYGYTF.

The chain uses TRBV29-1 and TRBJ2-5; possible D gene TRBD1, 6 bases. Germline values: CDR1 SQVTM, CDR2 ANQGSEA. The CDR3 totals 15 residues. V dropped 4 bases and J dropped 2 bases, with 17 bases sitting between them. In DNA form, the CDR3 reads TGCAGCGTTGTCCATCGGGACACGACACAAGAGACCCAGTACTTC. It yields the protein CSVVHRDTTQETQYF.

The rearrangement uses TRBV7-6 and TRBJ2-7; 11 bases agree with TRBD2. V lost 5 bases to trimming and J lost 2 bases; unmatched junction nucleotides: 14. Per the germline V gene, CDR1 is SGHVS and CDR2 is FNYEAQ. This CDR3 has 18 amino acids. The CDR3 region is CASSPKRGLAAEPYEQYF. The CDR3 bases are TGTGCCAGCAGCCCAAAAAGGGGACTAGCGGCGGAGCCCTACGAGCAGTACTTC.

V is TRBV19 and J is TRBJ1-2; the match to TRBD1 covers 12 bases. The CDR3 length is 17 residues. V shed 6 bases, J shed 4 bases, and the junction held 12 bases outside the gene matches. Germline V lookup: CDR1 LNHDA, CDR2 SQIVND (reference sequence). CDR3 sequence (DNA): TGTGCCAGTAGGGCCGGGACAGGGGGCGGCCGAGGCTATGGCTACACCTTC. It codes for CASRAGTGGGRGYGYTF.

This chain uses TRBV19 with TRBJ1-2; 7 bases match TRBD1. The V gene's germline CDR1 is LNHDA and CDR2 SQIVND (reference sequence). V dropped 2 bases and J dropped 4; count of bases not matched to a gene: 7. There are 15 residues in the CDR3. CDR3 loop: CASSILPGGSYGYTF. The CDR3 DNA reads TGTGCCAGTAGTATACTCCCAGGGGGTAGCTATGGCTACACCTTC. The full variable domain, its missing parts supplied by reference TRBV19 and TRBJ1-2, is DGGITQSPKYLFRKEGQNVTLSCEQNLNHDAMYWYRQDPGQGLRLIYYSQIVNDFQKGDIAEGYSVSREKKESFPLTVTSAQKNPTAFYLCASSILPGGSYGYTFGSGTRLTVV.

The V call is TRBV18, the J call TRBJ1-1; TRBD1 matches at 9 bases. The CDR3 loop spans 15 amino acids. In germline, CDR1 is KGHSH, CDR2 LQKENI. With 4 bases clipped from V and 1 base from J, the junction kept 4 bases outside the gene matches. CDR3: CASSLPGQGNTEAFF. The CDR3 DNA reads TGTGCCAGCTCACTACCGGGACAGGGGAACACTGAAGCTTTCTTT.

There are a few counts of this clone. Germline is not matched at one junction end, which may reflect a read error. V gene TRBV19 combines with J gene TRBJ2-7; 9 bases are shared with TRBD2. Germline V gives CDR1 LNHDA, CDR2 SQIVND (reference sequence). The CDR3 spans 13 residues. The CDR3 loop is CASMGTSSSEQYF. As DNA, the CDR3 is TGTGCCAGTATGGGGACTAGCTCCTCCGAGCAGTACTTC.

This clone has a handful of counts. The chain is built from TRBV27 and TRBJ1-1; 9 bases fit TRBD1. Trimming cost V 6 bases and J 4 bases; bases outside gene matches: 3. The germline V gene has CDR1 MNHEY and CDR2 SMNVEV (reference sequence). The CDR3 covers 13 residues. DNA of the CDR3: TGTGCCAGCAGGGGACAGGGCTCCACTGAAGCTTTCTTT. Residues: CASRGQGSTEAFF.

The J gene is TRBJ1-6, the V gene TRBV5-1; 8 bases map to TRBD1. Per the germline V gene, CDR1 is SGHRS and CDR2 is YFSETQ. The CDR3 runs 17 residues. V was clipped by 2 bases and J by 6 bases; unmatched bases: 10. The CDR3 region is CASSFISGTGINSPLHF. CDR3 sequence (DNA): TGCGCCAGCAGCTTCATTTCCGGGACAGGAATTAATTCACCCCTCCACTTT.

The V and J genes are TRBV24-1 and TRBJ1-1; 8 bases match TRBD1. Trimming removed 5 bases from V and 6 bases from J; junction bases left unmatched: 10. There are 15 residues in the CDR3. The V gene's germline CDR1 is KGHDR and CDR2 SFDVKD. The CDR3 DNA reads as TGTGCCACCAGTGCCTTAGGACAGGGATTTTCTGAAGCTTTCTTT. It encodes CATSALGQGFSEAFF.

The chain couples TRBV7-2 to TRBJ2-1; 9 bases agree with TRBD2. Trimming cost V 0 bases and J 3 bases; bases outside gene matches: 15. Germline lookup yields CDR1 SGHTA and CDR2 FQGNSA. This CDR3 comprises 20 residues. The CDR3 here is CASSLAPVLAGAHNYNEQFF. DNA of the CDR3: TGTGCCAGCAGCTTAGCCCCAGTTTTAGCGGGGGCCCATAACTACAATGAGCAGTTCTTC.

The CDR3 loop is CASSDGNRGEYSNQPQHF. The CDR3 DNA reads TGTGCCAGCAGTGATGGAAACAGGGGAGAATATAGCAATCAGCCCCAGCATTTT. This chain links TRBV2 with TRBJ1-5; 7 positions agree with TRBD1. From germline, CDR1 is SNHLY and CDR2 FYNNEI. The CDR3 totals 18 residues. Trimming cost V 3 bases and J 0 bases; bases outside gene matches: 11.

The rearrangement links TRBV5-4 to TRBJ2-7, with TRBD1 identical over 9 bases. Looked up from germline, CDR1 is SGHNT and CDR2 is YYREEE (reference sequence). With V trimmed by 9 bases and J by 5 bases, 12 bases remained unmatched. The CDR3 covers 14 residues. CDR3 region: CATKPGQGFHEQYF. CDR3 nucleotides: TGTGCCACCAAACCGGGACAGGGTTTCCACGAGCAGTACTTC.

The CDR3 nucleotides read TGTGCCAGCAGCACAATCTACGAGCAGTACTTC. Its translation: CASSTIYEQYF. The chain joins TRBV7-2 to TRBJ2-7; D uncertain. Germline loops: CDR1 SGHTA, CDR2 FQGNSA. Trimming removed 5 bases at V and 3 bases at J, with 5 bases between. CDR3 length equals 11 residues.

The rearrangement uses TRBV7-9 and TRBJ1-1; no clear D gene. CDR1 and CDR2 from the germline V gene are SEHNR and FQNEAQ (reference sequence). V shed 3 bases and J shed 4 bases, with 15 bases lying between them. The CDR3 is made up of 15 amino acids. The CDR3 nucleotides read TGTGCCAGCAGCTTTAATCGAGCAGGATCCACTGAAGCTTTCTTT. Protein product: CASSFNRAGSTEAFF.